Listed here are 10 T cell receptor beta chains from one sample, sequenced in a study of blood T cells in healthy people across ages. The authors ran a second PCR of 7 to 11 cycles using a sample-barcoded 5' primer and a J-beta primer mix. MiXCR, applied by TCRdb to the 5' RACE reads, yields one record per CDR3 protein. The sample yields over 1,300,000 distinct CDR3 sequences, 55% to 75% seen once. Sequenced material: blood. Receptor source: a man aged 18 to 30 in good health.

The chain carries TRBV25-1 and TRBJ2-2; D remains ambiguous. This CDR3 spans 14 amino acids. Per the germline V gene, CDR1 is MGHDK and CDR2 is SYGVNS. V shed 3 bases and J shed 9 bases, with 14 bases lying between them. The CDR3 loop is CASSDITRARELFF. Here the CDR3 DNA reads TGTGCCAGCAGTGATATAACCCGTGCCCGGGAGCTGTTTTTT.

The V and J genes are TRBV7-9 and TRBJ2-7, with D hard to call. There are 16 residues in the CDR3. The ends were cut back, 2 bases at V and 2 bases at J, with 16 bases in the middle. Germline V gene lookup returns CDR1 SEHNR and CDR2 FQNEAQ (reference sequence). CDR3 amino acids: CASSLTWADRTYEQYF. In nucleotides, the CDR3 is TGTGCCAGCAGCTTAACATGGGCGGACCGAACCTACGAGCAGTACTTC.

The chain employs TRBV6-1 and TRBJ2-1; D ambiguous. The germline V gene encodes CDR1 MNHNS and CDR2 SASEGT. The V gene lost 7 bases and the J gene lost 0 bases, with 4 bases spanning the gap. This CDR3 comprises 12 residues. The CDR3 DNA follows: TGTGCCAGCAAGATCTCCTACAATGAGCAGTTCTTC. It codes for CASKISYNEQFF.

This chain connects TRBV7-8 to TRBJ2-5; TRBD2 aligns across 7 bases. Trimming at V came to 3 bases and at J to 11 bases, leaving 15 bases not matched to a gene. CDR1 is SGHVS and CDR2 is FQNEAQ in the germline V gene. The CDR3 runs to 15 residues. The CDR3 is CASSFSGLNDNEQYF. CDR3 nucleotide sequence: TGTGCCAGCAGCTTCTCGGGACTAAATGACAATGAGCAGTACTTC.

This clonotype was observed a handful of times. This chain links TRBV12-3 or TRBV12-4 with TRBJ1-2; 7 bases line up with TRBD1. The V gene end was trimmed by 10 bases and the J gene end by 6 bases; junction bases not matched to a gene: 11. This CDR3 comprises 13 residues. The chain's CDR3 is CATGQAVMDGYTF. The DNA for the CDR3 is TGTGCCACCGGACAGGCGGTAATGGATGGCTACACCTTC.

The V call is TRBV7-2, the J call TRBJ2-7; D gene unclear. The germline V and J ends were trimmed by 2 bases and 2 bases, with 10 bases remaining between them. This CDR3 is built from 14 residues. Germline CDR1 reads SGHTA; CDR2 reads FQGNSA. The CDR3 DNA reads TGTGCCAGCAGCTTAAGTGGGAACGCCTACGAGCAGTACTTC. Its translation is CASSLSGNAYEQYF.

The V and J genes are TRBV7-9 and TRBJ1-2; 9 nucleotides align to TRBD1. The CDR3 loop spans 16 amino acids. Trimming removed 4 bases from V and 6 bases from J; junction bases left unmatched: 12. The germline gives CDR1 SEHNR, CDR2 FQNEAQ (reference sequence). The CDR3 region has the DNA TGTGCCAGCAGCTCAAGACTGAGGACAGGGGTTGATGGCTACACCTTC. The encoded protein is CASSSRLRTGVDGYTF.

J is TRBJ2-1 and V is TRBV29-1, with D perhaps matching TRBD1 (5 bases). CDR1 is SQVTM, CDR2 ANQGSEA, per germline. This CDR3 comprises 14 residues. Trimming pared 1 base from V and 8 bases from J, leaving 15 bases between. This CDR3 is CSVEAPDILYEQFF. CDR3 nucleotide sequence: TGCAGCGTTGAAGCCCCGGACATTCTCTATGAGCAGTTCTTC.

J is TRBJ1-2 and V is TRBV7-9; no definite D call. The CDR3 contains 12 residues. With 1 base removed from V and 7 bases from J, the gap between germline ends came to 7 bases. Germline loops: CDR1 SEHNR, CDR2 FQNEAQ (reference sequence). The CDR3, as DNA: TGTGCCAGCAGCTTAGGACGAACTGGCTACACCTTC. Protein product: CASSLGRTGYTF.

There are a few counts of this clonotype. This chain connects TRBV5-1 to TRBJ2-4; D is perhaps TRBD1 (5 bases). V gave up 0 bases and J gave up 8 bases, with 18 bases separating them. The CDR3 has 16 residues. The V gene's germline CDR1 is SGHRS and CDR2 YFSETQ. The CDR3 nucleotides are TGCGCCAGCAGCTTGGACGGACCGATCCAAGGGGACATTCAGTACTTC. Translated, it gives CASSLDGPIQGDIQYF.